Below are 8 T cell receptor beta chains sequenced from a single sample in a study of shared clonotypes between healthy human individuals. The repertoire was sequenced with immunoSEQ multiplex PCR; TCRdb's copy has only in-frame clones and lacks some. This table holds 450,000 to 650,000 clones, around three quarters found once. The sample comprised PBMCs. These TCRs come from a woman aged 40 to 50 in good health. Some clones in this sample may be carry-over from other donors' samples.

The chain uses TRBV28 and TRBJ2-7, with a tentative D call TRBD1 (5 bases). Trimming cost V 5 bases and J 2 bases, with 13 bases left between them. The CDR3 loop spans 14 amino acids. Germline V CDR1 and CDR2: MDHEN, SYDVKM. Written as DNA, the CDR3 is TGTGCCAGCAGTAGATCCACAGGAACCTACGAGCAGTACTTC. Encoded protein: CASSRSTGTYEQYF. Looking up the rest from reference TRBV28 and TRBJ2-7 gives the full variable domain: DVKVTQSSRYLVKRTGEKVFLECVQDMDHENMFWYRQDPGLGLRLIYFSYDVKMKEKGDIPEGYSVSREKKERFSLILESASTNQTSMYLCASSRSTGTYEQYFGPGTRLTVT.

The chain links TRBV30 to TRBJ1-1; no reliable D call. The CDR3 is 11 residues long. Germline V gene data show CDR1 as GTSNPN and CDR2 as SVGIG (reference sequence). The V end lost 2 bases, the J end lost 8 bases, and 9 bases lay between the germline ends. The CDR3 coding sequence is TGTGCCTGGAGTCGCTCGAGGGAAGCTTTCTTT. Translated: CAWSRSREAFF.

The chain carries TRBV7-2 and TRBJ1-5; TRBD1 matches 7 bases. Germline assignment: CDR1 SGHTA and CDR2 FQGNSA. The CDR3 length is 15 residues. Germline trimming cut 5 bases from V and 0 bases from J; bases unmatched to any gene: 4. The CDR3 DNA is TGTGCCAGCAGCGCGACAGGGAATAGCAATCAGCCCCAGCATTTT. Its translation: CASSATGNSNQPQHF.

The V call is TRBV28, the J call TRBJ2-7; D may match TRBD1 or TRBD2 (5 bases each). Germline-derived CDR1 and CDR2 are MDHEN and SYDVKM. V lost 6 bases to trimming and J lost 0 bases, with 18 bases between them. This CDR3 region has 16 residues. The CDR3 is CASSETRDASSYEQYF. The DNA of the CDR3 is TGTGCCAGCAGCGAGACCCGGGACGCCAGCTCCTACGAGCAGTACTTC.

A note on this clone: Other DNA sequences within the sample encode an identical CDR3. CDR3 loop: CASSPPSSYEQYF. The DNA of the CDR3 is TGTGCCAGCTCACCCCCCAGCTCCTACGAGCAGTACTTC. The chain carries TRBV18 and TRBJ2-7; D call uncertain. The germline V and J ends were trimmed by 3 bases and 0 bases, with 6 bases remaining between them. The CDR3 sequence is 13 residues long. CDR1 is KGHSH and CDR2 is LQKENI in the germline V gene.

V and J are TRBV28 and TRBJ1-2, with D possibly matching TRBD1 (5 bases). CDR1 and CDR2 (germline): MDHEN, SYDVKM. V dropped 6 bases and J dropped 4 bases, with 15 bases sitting between them. The CDR3 spans 14 residues. CDR3 sequence (DNA): TGTGCCAGCAGACACCGGAGAGGGACCTATGGCTACACCTTC. Residues: CASRHRRGTYGYTF.

The CDR3 bases are TGTGCCAGCAGTGAAAGCGGGGATCGTTGGGGCACTGAAGCTTTCTTT. It yields the protein CASSESGDRWGTEAFF. This rearrangement joins TRBV6-1 to TRBJ1-1; D is unclear. Trimming pared 2 bases from V and 4 bases from J, leaving 17 bases between. CDR3 size: 16 residues. Per germline, CDR1 MNHNS and CDR2 SASEGT.

The chain has TRBV5-1 and TRBJ2-7, with 7 nucleotides matching TRBD1. The CDR3 runs to 14 residues. In germline, CDR1 is SGHRS, CDR2 YFSETQ. V was clipped by 4 bases and J by 4 bases; unmatched bases: 8. The CDR3 loop is CASSVRQGLYEQYF. CDR3 bases: TGCGCCAGCAGCGTAAGACAGGGTCTATACGAGCAGTACTTC.